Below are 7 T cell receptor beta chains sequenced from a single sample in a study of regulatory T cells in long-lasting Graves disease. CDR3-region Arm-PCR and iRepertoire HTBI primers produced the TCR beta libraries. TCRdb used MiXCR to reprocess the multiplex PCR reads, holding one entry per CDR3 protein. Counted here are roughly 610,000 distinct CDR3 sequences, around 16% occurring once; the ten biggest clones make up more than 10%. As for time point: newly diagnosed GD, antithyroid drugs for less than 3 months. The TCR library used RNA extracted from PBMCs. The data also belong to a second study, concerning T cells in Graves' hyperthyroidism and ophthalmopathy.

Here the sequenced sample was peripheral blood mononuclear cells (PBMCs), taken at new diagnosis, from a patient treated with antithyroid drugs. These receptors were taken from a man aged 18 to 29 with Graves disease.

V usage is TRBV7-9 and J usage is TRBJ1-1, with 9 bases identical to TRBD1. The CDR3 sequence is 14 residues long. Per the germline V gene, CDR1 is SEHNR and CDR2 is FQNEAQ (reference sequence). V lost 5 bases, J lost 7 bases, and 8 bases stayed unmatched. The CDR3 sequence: CASSTGTGPIEAFF. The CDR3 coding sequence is TGTGCCAGCAGCACCGGGACAGGGCCTATTGAAGCTTTCTTT.

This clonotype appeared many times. In nucleotides, the CDR3 is TGTGCCAGCAGCCCAGGTCTAACCAACGACAGGGGGGGTCAGCCCCAGCATTTT. Translation gives CASSPGLTNDRGGQPQHF. This rearrangement joins TRBV7-9 to TRBJ1-5, with 9 bases that match TRBD1. Germline V gives CDR1 SEHNR, CDR2 FQNEAQ (reference sequence). V shed 5 bases and J 6 bases; nucleotides not matched to a gene: 17. The CDR3 has 18 amino acids. Filled out from reference TRBV7-9 and TRBJ1-5, the complete variable domain reads DTGVSQNPRHKITKRGQNVTFRCDPISEHNRLYWYRQTLGQGPEFLTYFQNEAQLEKSRLLSDRFSAERPKGSFSTLEIQRTEQGDSAMYLCASSPGLTNDRGGQPQHFGDGTRLSIL.

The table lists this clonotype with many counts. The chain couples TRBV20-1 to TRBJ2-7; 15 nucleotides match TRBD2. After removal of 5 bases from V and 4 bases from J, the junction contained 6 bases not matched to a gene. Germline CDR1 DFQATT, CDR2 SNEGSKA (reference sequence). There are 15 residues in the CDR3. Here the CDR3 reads CSAWTSGRALYEQYF. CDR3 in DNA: TGCAGTGCTTGGACTAGCGGGAGGGCCCTATACGAGCAGTACTTC.

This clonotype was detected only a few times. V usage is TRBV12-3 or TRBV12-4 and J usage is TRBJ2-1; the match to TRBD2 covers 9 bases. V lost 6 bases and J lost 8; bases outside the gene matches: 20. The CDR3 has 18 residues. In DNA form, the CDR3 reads TGTGCCAGCAGCCCGGGTATGGCTGGGACTAGCATTAGCCATGAGCAGTTCTTC. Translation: CASSPGMAGTSISHEQFF.

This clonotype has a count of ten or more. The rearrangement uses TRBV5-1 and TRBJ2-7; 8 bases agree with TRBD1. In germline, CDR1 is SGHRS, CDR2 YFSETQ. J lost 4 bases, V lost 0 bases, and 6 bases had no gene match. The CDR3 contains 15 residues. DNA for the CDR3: TGCGCCAGCAGCTTGGCCGCCCAGGGGGCTTACGAGCAGTACTTC. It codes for CASSLAAQGAYEQYF.

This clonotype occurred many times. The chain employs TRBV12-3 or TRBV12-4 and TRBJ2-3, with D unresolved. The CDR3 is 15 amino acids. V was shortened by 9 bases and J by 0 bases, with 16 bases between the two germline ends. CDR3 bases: TGTGCCAGTTACCCCGGGCGGAGAAGCACAGATACGCAGTATTTT. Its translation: CASYPGRRSTDTQYF.

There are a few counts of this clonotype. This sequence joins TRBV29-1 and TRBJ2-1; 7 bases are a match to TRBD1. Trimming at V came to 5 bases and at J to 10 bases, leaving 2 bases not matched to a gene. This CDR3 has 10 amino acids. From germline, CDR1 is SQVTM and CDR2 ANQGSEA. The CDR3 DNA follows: TGCAGCGTTAAGGGACAGGAGCAGTTCTTC. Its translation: CSVKGQEQFF.